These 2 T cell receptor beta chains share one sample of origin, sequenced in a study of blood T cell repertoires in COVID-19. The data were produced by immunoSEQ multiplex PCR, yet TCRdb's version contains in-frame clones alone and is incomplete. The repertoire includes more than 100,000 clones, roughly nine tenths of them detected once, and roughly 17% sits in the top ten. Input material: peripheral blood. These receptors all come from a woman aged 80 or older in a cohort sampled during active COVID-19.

CDR3 residues: CASSQDGPTSGLTYEQYF. The DNA of the CDR3 is TGTGCCAGCAGCCAAGACGGCCCGACTAGCGGGCTAACCTACGAGCAGTACTTC. This chain links TRBV3-1 (or the pseudogene TRBV3-2) with TRBJ2-7; TRBD2 matches at 10 bases. The V segment lost 0 bases and the J segment 2 bases; nucleotides outside the gene matches: 10. Germline lookup yields CDR1 LGHDT and CDR2 YNNKEL (reference sequence). The CDR3 covers 18 residues.

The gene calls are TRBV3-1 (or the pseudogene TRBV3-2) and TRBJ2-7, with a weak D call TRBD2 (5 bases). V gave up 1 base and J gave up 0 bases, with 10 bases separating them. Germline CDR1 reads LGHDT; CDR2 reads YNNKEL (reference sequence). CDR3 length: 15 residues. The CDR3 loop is CASSQGLGSSYEQYF. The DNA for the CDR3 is TGTGCCAGCAGCCAAGGTTTGGGGAGCTCCTACGAGCAGTACTTC.